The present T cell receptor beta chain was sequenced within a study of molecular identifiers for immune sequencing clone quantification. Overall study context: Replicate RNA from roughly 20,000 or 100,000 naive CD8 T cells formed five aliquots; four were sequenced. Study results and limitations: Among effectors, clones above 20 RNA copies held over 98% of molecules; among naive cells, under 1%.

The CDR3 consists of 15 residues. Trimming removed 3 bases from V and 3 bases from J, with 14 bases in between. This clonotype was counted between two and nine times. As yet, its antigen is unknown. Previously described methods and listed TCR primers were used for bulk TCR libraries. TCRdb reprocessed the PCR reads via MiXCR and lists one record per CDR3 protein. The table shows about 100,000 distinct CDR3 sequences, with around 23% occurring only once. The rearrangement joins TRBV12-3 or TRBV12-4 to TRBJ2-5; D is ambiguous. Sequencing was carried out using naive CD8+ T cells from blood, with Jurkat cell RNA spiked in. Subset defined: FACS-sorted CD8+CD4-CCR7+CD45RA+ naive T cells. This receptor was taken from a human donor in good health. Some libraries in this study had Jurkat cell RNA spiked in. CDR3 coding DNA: TGTGCCAGCAGTTTCCGAGGAATCTTGAAAGAGACCCAGTACTTC. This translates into CASSFRGILKETQYF.